One sample yielded the 24 T cell receptor beta chains listed below, sequenced in a study of T cells in localized non-small cell lung cancer. Sequenced by immunoSEQ multiplex PCR; TCRdb stores in-frame clones only, minus some. The sample has fewer than 35,000 clones, around four fifths seen once; the top ten hold about two fifths. The material was peripheral blood, obtained before any cancer treatment. These receptors all stem from a male donor aged 60 or older with stage II squamous cell lung carcinoma.

CDR3 sequence reads: CASSPPTPGYEQYF. In DNA form, the CDR3 reads TGTGCCAGCTCACCACCGACCCCGGGCTACGAGCAGTACTTC. The rearrangement uses TRBV18 and TRBJ2-7; D uncertain. Per germline, CDR1 KGHSH and CDR2 LQKENI. The CDR3 contains 14 residues. The V end was cut by 0 bases, the J end by 3 bases, with 9 bases between.

A single count supports this clone. This chain uses TRBV10-3 with TRBJ2-3; 13 nucleotides align to TRBD2. The CDR3 runs 16 residues. V lost 5 bases to trimming and J lost 8 bases; unmatched junction nucleotides: 10. Germline V gene sequence: CDR1 ENHRY, CDR2 SYGVKD. Here the CDR3 DNA reads TGTGCCATCAGTCAACCGGGACTAGCGGGACCCCGTACGCAGTATTTT. This encodes CAISQPGLAGPRTQYF.

The J gene is TRBJ1-5, the V gene TRBV10-2, with D maybe TRBD1 (6 bases). V gave up 3 bases and J gave up 5 bases, with 11 bases separating them. Germline loops: CDR1 WSHSY, CDR2 SAAADI. CDR3 length equals 14 residues. CDR3 loop: CASSDAGVHQPQHF. DNA of the CDR3: TGCGCCAGCAGTGACGCAGGGGTTCATCAGCCCCAGCATTTT.

Written as DNA, the CDR3 is TGTGCCAGCAGCGGACTAGCGGGGGGGCCCGATGAGCAGTTCTTC. Encoded protein: CASSGLAGGPDEQFF. This chain connects TRBV2 to TRBJ2-1, with 15 bases fitting TRBD2. CDR3 length: 15 amino acids. V dropped 6 bases and J dropped 8; count of bases not matched to a gene: 5. Germline-derived CDR1 and CDR2 are SNHLY and FYNNEI.

V is TRBV7-9 and J is TRBJ1-3, with no clear D. CDR3 length equals 16 residues. Germline loops: CDR1 SEHNR, CDR2 FQNEAQ (reference sequence). V lost 6 bases to trimming and J lost 0 bases, with 15 bases between them. CDR3 DNA: TGTGCCAGCAGATTGGACGGCGGGCGCTCTGGAAACACCATATATTTT. It encodes CASRLDGGRSGNTIYF. Filled out from reference TRBV7-9 and TRBJ1-3, the complete variable domain reads DTGVSQNPRHKITKRGQNVTFRCDPISEHNRLYWYRQTLGQGPEFLTYFQNEAQLEKSRLLSDRFSAERPKGSFSTLEIQRTEQGDSAMYLCASRLDGGRSGNTIYFGEGSWLTVV.

The CDR3 sequence: CASSYTDTQYF. CDR3 DNA: TGTGCCAGCTCCTACACAGATACGCAGTATTTT. The chain couples TRBV18 to TRBJ2-3; D call uncertain. Trimming shortened V by 6 bases and J by 2 bases, and 3 bases separated the two germline ends. The germline V gene has CDR1 KGHSH and CDR2 LQKENI. This CDR3 spans 11 amino acids.

The chain combines TRBV5-1 with TRBJ1-3; perhaps TRBD1 as D (5 bases). The V end was cut by 2 bases, the J end by 4 bases, with 10 bases between. CDR1 is SGHRS and CDR2 is YFSETQ in the germline V gene. CDR3 length: 14 residues. In DNA form, the CDR3 reads TGCGCCAGCAGCTTTGGAGGGGCGGGAAACACCATATATTTT. Protein: CASSFGGAGNTIYF.

This clone was observed a few times. The chain combines TRBV19 with TRBJ1-5; D not resolved. The ends were cut back, 3 bases at V and 1 base at J, with 7 bases in the middle. The germline V gene encodes CDR1 LNHDA and CDR2 SQIVND (reference sequence). The CDR3 totals 14 residues. The CDR3 reads CASSIQDSNQPQHF. CDR3 sequence (DNA): TGTGCCAGTAGTATCCAGGACAGCAATCAGCCCCAGCATTTT.

V is TRBV9 and J is TRBJ2-5; the D is unclear. V lost 0 bases and J 2 bases, leaving 5 bases between the germline ends. The CDR3 length is 13 residues. Per germline, CDR1 SGDLS and CDR2 YYNGEE. The CDR3 coding sequence is TGTGCCAGCAGCGTAGGGCCGCAAGAGACCCAGTACTTC. The encoded protein is CASSVGPQETQYF.

The rearrangement joins TRBV6-6 to TRBJ1-5; 8 positions agree with TRBD1. In germline, CDR1 is MNHNY, CDR2 SVGAGI (reference sequence). The CDR3 has 16 residues. The V gene end was trimmed by 0 bases and the J gene end by 3 bases; junction bases not matched to a gene: 4. The CDR3 DNA reads as TGTGCCAGCAGTTACTCGAGACAGGGGAACAATCAGCCCCAGCATTTT. It is translated as CASSYSRQGNNQPQHF.

The chain carries TRBV29-1 and TRBJ2-7, with 7 positions matching TRBD1. The junction had 7 bases not matched to a gene; V was cut back by 7 bases and J by 1 base. The V gene's germline CDR1 is SQVTM and CDR2 ANQGSEA. The CDR3 runs 13 residues. DNA of the CDR3: TGCAGCGCTCGACAGGGCCCATCCTACGAGCAGTACTTC. Translating it yields CSARQGPSYEQYF.

The rearrangement uses TRBV2 and TRBJ2-1; unclear D gene. The V gene's germline CDR1 is SNHLY and CDR2 FYNNEI. This CDR3 contains 13 residues. With 1 base removed from V and 6 bases from J, the gap between germline ends came to 7 bases. The CDR3 protein is CASSEGLANEQFF. The CDR3 DNA follows: TGTGCCAGCAGTGAAGGGCTGGCCAATGAGCAGTTCTTC.

The CDR3 region is CASSFPGTSGNTIYF. The CDR3 DNA follows: TGTGCCAGCAGCTTTCCGGGGACGTCTGGAAACACCATATATTTT. The V and J genes are TRBV7-8 and TRBJ1-3, with a weak D call TRBD1 (5 bases). Trimming left V 3 bases short and J 1 base short, with 10 bases between. The CDR3 is 15 amino acids. Germline V lookup: CDR1 SGHVS, CDR2 FQNEAQ.

The CDR3, as DNA: TGTGCCTCGTGGACAGCCTCCTACGAGCAGTACTTC. Translated, it gives CASWTASYEQYF. The gene calls are TRBV2 and TRBJ2-7, with D possibly TRBD1 on 6 matching bases. The length of the CDR3 is 12 residues. Germline CDR1 and CDR2: SNHLY and FYNNEI. The V end was cut by 11 bases, the J end by 0 bases, with 11 bases between.

The V and J genes are TRBV6-1 and TRBJ1-5, with D possibly being TRBD1 (5 bases). Deletions cut 6 bases from V and 2 bases from J, with 14 bases between. The CDR3 spans 15 residues. Germline CDR1 and CDR2: MNHNS and SASEGT. As DNA, the CDR3 is TGTGCCAGCAGGGGCGGGGGGACTGGCAATCAGCCCCAGCATTTT. This gives the protein CASRGGGTGNQPQHF.

The CDR3 region has the DNA TGTGCCAGCAGCTCCAGTCCCGGGACTCAAATCTCCTACAATGAGCAGTTCTTC. Encoded protein: CASSSSPGTQISYNEQFF. The genes are TRBV7-9 and TRBJ2-1, with D maybe TRBD2 (6 bases). The germline V gene encodes CDR1 SEHNR and CDR2 FQNEAQ (reference sequence). The ends were cut back, 4 bases at V and 0 bases at J, with 19 bases in the middle. There are 18 residues in the CDR3.

This rearrangement joins TRBV19 to TRBJ2-2, with 11 bases that match TRBD2. The CDR3 consists of 15 residues. In germline, CDR1 is LNHDA, CDR2 SQIVND (reference sequence). Trimming at V came to 5 bases and at J to 6 bases, leaving 5 bases not matched to a gene. DNA of the CDR3: TGTGCCAGTAGTCGGCTAGCGGGGGGATCCGGGGAGCTGTTTTTT. Its protein is CASSRLAGGSGELFF.

The genes are TRBV18 and TRBJ1-1; no firm D call. Germline V gene data show CDR1 as KGHSH and CDR2 as LQKENI. Between the trimmed V and J ends, which lost 4 bases and 2 bases, there was a span of 14 bases. The CDR3 contains 15 residues. As DNA, the CDR3 is TGTGCCAGCTCACGGTCTGGGAACCTTAACACTGAAGCTTTCTTT. It encodes CASSRSGNLNTEAFF.

This clone was seen more than once but under ten times. This chain's CDR3 is CSASIGDTQYF. CDR3 DNA: TGCAGTGCTAGCATCGGGGATACGCAGTATTTT. J is TRBJ2-3 and V is TRBV20-1; no reliable D call. The V and J ends lost 3 bases and 6 bases respectively, with 7 bases between them. This CDR3 has 11 residues. Germline V CDR1 and CDR2: DFQATT, SNEGSKA (reference sequence).

The genes are TRBV5-1 and TRBJ2-2, with D possibly TRBD2 on 6 matching bases. The CDR3 has 15 residues. V was shortened by 0 bases and J by 5 bases, with 11 bases between the two germline ends. Germline V gene data show CDR1 as SGHRS and CDR2 as YFSETQ. The CDR3 protein is CASSLAEAGTGELFF. The CDR3 nucleotides are TGCGCCAGCAGCTTGGCAGAGGCGGGAACCGGGGAGCTGTTTTTT.

The chain employs TRBV19 and TRBJ2-7; D is uncertain. Germline V gene lookup returns CDR1 LNHDA and CDR2 SQIVND (reference sequence). This CDR3 is 13 amino acids long. V lost 3 bases to trimming and J lost 6 bases, with 12 bases between them. The CDR3 DNA reads TGTGCCAGTAGTATCCTAGAAAGTGGCGAGCAGTACTTC. This translates into CASSILESGEQYF.

Written as DNA, the CDR3 is TGTGCCAGCATACCGGGTCAGGGCCAGCCCCAGCATTTT. Its translation: CASIPGQGQPQHF. The chain uses TRBV6-1 and TRBJ1-5, with D perhaps matching TRBD1 (5 bases). V dropped 7 bases and J dropped 7 bases, with 14 bases sitting between them. Germline V lookup: CDR1 MNHNS, CDR2 SASEGT. The CDR3 spans 13 residues.

J is TRBJ1-2 and V is TRBV27; a possible D gene is TRBD1 (5 bases). Trimming pared 8 bases from V and 8 bases from J, leaving 18 bases between. The germline V gene has CDR1 MNHEY and CDR2 SMNVEV (reference sequence). This CDR3 has 13 amino acids. The CDR3 DNA reads as TGTGCCAGCTGGACAAGGACCCTTCAGGGCTACACCTTC. The encoded protein is CASWTRTLQGYTF.

The chain carries TRBV6-1 and TRBJ2-7, with 7 bases fitting TRBD1. The CDR3 is 14 amino acids. V shed 6 bases and J 7 bases; nucleotides not matched to a gene: 12. Germline CDR1 is MNHNS and CDR2 is SASEGT. CDR3 amino acids: CASSDTGTVPEQYF. CDR3 coding DNA: TGTGCCAGCAGCGATACAGGGACAGTACCAGAGCAGTACTTC.